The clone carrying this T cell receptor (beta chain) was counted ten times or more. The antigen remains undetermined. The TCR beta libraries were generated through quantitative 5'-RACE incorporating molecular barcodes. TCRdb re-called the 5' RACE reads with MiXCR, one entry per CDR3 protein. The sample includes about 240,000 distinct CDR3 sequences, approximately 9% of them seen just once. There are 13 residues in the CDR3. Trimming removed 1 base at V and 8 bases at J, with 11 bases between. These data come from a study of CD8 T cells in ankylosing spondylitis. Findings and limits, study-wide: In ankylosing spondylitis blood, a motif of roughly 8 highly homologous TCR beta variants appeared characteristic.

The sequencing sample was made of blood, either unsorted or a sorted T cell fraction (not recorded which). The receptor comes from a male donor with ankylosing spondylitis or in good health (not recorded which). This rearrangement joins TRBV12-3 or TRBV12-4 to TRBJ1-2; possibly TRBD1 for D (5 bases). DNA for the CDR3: TGTGCCAGCAGTTTAGGGGGGTCTTCCGGCTACACCTTC. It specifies CASSLGGSSGYTF.